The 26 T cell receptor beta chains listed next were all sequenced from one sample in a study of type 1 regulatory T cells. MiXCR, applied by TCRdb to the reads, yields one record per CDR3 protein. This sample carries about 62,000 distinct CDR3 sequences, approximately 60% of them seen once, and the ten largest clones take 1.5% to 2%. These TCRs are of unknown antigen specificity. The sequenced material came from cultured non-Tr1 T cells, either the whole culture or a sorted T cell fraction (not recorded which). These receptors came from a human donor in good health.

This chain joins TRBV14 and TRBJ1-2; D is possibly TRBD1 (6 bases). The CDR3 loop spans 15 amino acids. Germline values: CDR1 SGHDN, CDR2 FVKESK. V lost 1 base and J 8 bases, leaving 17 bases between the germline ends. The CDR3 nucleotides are TGTGCCAGCAGCCAAGGGGGGATGGACAGATCCGGCTACACCTTC. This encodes CASSQGGMDRSGYTF.

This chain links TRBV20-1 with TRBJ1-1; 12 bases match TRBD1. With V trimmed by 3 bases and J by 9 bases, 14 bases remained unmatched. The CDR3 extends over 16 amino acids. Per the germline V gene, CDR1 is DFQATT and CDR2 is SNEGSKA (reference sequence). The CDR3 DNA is TGCAGTGCTAGGAGGGGTGGGACAGGGGGCGACGGAAAAGCTTTCTTT. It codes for CSARRGGTGGDGKAFF.

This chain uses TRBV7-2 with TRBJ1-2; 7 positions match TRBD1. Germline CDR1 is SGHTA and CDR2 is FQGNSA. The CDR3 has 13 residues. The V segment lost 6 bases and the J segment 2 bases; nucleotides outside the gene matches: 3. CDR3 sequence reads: CASRGTANYGYTF. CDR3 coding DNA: TGTGCCAGCAGGGGGACAGCAAACTATGGCTACACCTTC.

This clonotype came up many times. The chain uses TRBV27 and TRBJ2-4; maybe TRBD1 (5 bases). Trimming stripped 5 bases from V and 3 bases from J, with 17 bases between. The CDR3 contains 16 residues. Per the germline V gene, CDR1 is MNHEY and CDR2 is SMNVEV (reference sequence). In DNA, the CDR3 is TGTGCCAGCAGTCTAACAGGCGTTGAGGACAAAAACATTCAGTACTTC. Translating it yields CASSLTGVEDKNIQYF.

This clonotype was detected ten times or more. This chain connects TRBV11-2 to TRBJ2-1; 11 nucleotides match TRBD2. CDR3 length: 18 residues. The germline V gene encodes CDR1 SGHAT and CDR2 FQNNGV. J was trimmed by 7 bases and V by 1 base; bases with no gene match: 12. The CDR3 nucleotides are TGTGCCAGCAGCTTAGTCGTACGGCTAGCGGGAGGAGGTAATGAGCAGTTCTTC. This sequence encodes CASSLVVRLAGGGNEQFF.

Here the CDR3 reads CASSSRGDHEQFF. CDR3 DNA sequence: TGTGCCAGCAGTTCCCGAGGGGACCATGAGCAGTTCTTC. The V gene is TRBV7-2, the J gene TRBJ2-1; perhaps D is TRBD1 or TRBD2 (5 bases each). V was pared by 6 bases and J by 8 bases, with 14 bases between. The CDR3 is made up of 13 amino acids. Germline V gene data show CDR1 as SGHTA and CDR2 as FQGNSA. The whole variable domain, filled in from reference TRBV7-2 and TRBJ2-1, reads GAGVSQSPSNKVTEKGKDVELRCDPISGHTALYWYRQSLGQGLEFLIYFQGNSAPDKSGLPSDRFSAERTGGSVSTLTIQRTQQEDSAVYLCASSSRGDHEQFFGPGTRLTVL.

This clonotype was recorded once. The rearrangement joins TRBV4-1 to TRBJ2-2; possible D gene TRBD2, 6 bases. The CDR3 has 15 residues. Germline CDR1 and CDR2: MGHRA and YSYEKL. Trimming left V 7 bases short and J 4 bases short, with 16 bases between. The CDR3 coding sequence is TGCGCCAGCAAAGGCGGGATTCTTGGCACCGGGGAGCTGTTTTTT. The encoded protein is CASKGGILGTGELFF.

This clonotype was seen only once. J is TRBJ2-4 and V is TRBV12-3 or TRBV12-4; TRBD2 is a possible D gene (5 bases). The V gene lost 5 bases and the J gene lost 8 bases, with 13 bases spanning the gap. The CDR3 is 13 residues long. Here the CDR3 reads CASSPTSSDIQYF. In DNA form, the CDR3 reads TGTGCCAGCAGTCCCACTAGTTCCGACATTCAGTACTTC.

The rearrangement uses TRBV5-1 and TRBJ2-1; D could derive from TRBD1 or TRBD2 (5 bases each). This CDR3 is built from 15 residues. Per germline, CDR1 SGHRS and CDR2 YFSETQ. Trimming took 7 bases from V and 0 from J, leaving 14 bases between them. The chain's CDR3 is CASGPGTGSYNEQFF. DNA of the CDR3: TGCGCCAGCGGGCCAGGGACCGGCTCCTACAATGAGCAGTTCTTC.

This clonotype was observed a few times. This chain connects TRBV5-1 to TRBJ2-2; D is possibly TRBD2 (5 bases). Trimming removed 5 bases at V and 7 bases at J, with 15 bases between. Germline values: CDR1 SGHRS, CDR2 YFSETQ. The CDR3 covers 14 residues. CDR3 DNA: TGCGCCAGCAGAGAGGGTATTACCGGCGGGGAGCTGTTTTTT. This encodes CASREGITGGELFF.

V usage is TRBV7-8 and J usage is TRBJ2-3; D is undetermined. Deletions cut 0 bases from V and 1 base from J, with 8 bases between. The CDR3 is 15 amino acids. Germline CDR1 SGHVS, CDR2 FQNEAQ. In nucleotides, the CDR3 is TGTGCCAGCAGCTTAGCGGCAGGACGCACAGATACGCAGTATTTT. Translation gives CASSLAAGRTDTQYF.

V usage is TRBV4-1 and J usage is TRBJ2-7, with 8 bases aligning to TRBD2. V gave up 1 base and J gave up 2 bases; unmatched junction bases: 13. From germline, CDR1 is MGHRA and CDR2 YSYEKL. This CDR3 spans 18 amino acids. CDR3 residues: CASSQGPLGREITYEQYF. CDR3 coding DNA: TGCGCCAGCAGCCAAGGCCCCCTCGGGAGGGAGATCACCTACGAGCAGTACTTC.

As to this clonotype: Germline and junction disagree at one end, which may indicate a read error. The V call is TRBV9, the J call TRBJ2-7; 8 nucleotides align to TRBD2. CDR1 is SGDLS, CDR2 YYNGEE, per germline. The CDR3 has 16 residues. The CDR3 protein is CASSPGGAGGSYEQYF. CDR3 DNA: TGTGCCAGCAGCCCCGGGGGGGCGGGGGGCTCCTACGAACAGTACTTC. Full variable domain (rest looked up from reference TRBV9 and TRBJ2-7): DSGVTQTPKHLITATGQRVTLRCSPRSGDLSVYWYQQSLDQGLQFLIQYYNGEERAKGNILERFSAQQFPDLHSELNLSSLELGDSALYFCASSPGGAGGSYEQYFGPGTRLTVT.

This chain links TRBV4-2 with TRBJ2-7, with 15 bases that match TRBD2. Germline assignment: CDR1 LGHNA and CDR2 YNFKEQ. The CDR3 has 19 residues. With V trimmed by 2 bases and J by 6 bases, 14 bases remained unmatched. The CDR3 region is CASSQPPGTSGRYGLEQYF. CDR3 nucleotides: TGTGCCAGCAGCCAACCCCCCGGGACTAGCGGGAGGTATGGGCTCGAGCAGTACTTC.

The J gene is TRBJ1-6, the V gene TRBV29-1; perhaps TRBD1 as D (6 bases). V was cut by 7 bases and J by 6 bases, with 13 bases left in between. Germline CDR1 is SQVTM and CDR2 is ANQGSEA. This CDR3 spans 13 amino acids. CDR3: CSARTDLNSPLHF. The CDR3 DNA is TGCAGCGCCCGGACAGATCTTAATTCACCCCTCCACTTT.

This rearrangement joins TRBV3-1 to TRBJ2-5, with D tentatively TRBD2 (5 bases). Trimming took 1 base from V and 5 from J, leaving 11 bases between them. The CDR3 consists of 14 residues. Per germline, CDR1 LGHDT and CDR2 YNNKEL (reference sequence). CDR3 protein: CASSQAGMGETQYF. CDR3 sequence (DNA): TGTGCCAGCAGCCAAGCCGGGATGGGGGAGACCCAGTACTTC.

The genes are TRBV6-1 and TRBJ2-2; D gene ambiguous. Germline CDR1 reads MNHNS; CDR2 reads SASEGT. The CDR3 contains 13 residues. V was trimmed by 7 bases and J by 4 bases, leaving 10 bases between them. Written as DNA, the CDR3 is TGTGCCAGCACCATTCTAATCACCGGGGAGCTGTTTTTT. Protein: CASTILITGELFF.

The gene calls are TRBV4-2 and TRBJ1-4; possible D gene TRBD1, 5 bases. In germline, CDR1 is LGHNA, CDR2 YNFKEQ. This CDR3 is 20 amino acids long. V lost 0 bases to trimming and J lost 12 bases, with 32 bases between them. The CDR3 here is CASSQEWGRSSAPVLEQLFF. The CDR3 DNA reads TGTGCCAGCAGCCAAGAGTGGGGACGGAGCTCGGCCCCGGTTCTCGAACAACTGTTTTTT.

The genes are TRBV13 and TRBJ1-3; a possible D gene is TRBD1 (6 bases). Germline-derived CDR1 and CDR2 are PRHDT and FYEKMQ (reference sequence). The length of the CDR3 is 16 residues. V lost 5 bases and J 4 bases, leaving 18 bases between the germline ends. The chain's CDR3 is CASSALGPGAGNTIYF. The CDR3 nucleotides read TGTGCCAGCAGCGCCCTCGGCCCAGGGGCCGGAAACACCATATATTTT.

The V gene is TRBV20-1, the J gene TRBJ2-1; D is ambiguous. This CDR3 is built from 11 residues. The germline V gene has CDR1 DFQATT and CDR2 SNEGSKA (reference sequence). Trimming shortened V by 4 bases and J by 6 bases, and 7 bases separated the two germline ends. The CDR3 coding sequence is TGCAGTGCTACTACCAGCAATGAGCAGTTCTTC. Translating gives CSATTSNEQFF.

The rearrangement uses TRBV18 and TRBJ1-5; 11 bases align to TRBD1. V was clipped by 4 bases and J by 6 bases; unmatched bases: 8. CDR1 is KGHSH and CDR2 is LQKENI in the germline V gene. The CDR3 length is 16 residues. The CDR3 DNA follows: TGTGCCAGCTCACAACCGGGACAGGGGGTAGCTCAGCCCCAGCATTTT. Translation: CASSQPGQGVAQPQHF. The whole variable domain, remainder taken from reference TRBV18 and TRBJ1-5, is NAGVMQNPRHLVRRRGQEARLRCSPMKGHSHVYWYRQLPEEGLKFMVYLQKENIIDESGMPKERFSAEFPKEGPSILRIQQVVRGDSAAYFCASSQPGQGVAQPQHFGDGTRLSIL.

The CDR3 loop reads CSVGRTELTGELFF. The CDR3 region has the DNA TGCAGCGTTGGACGGACGGAGCTCACCGGGGAGCTGTTTTTT. V gene TRBV29-1 combines with J gene TRBJ2-2; D is ambiguous. Germline CDR1 and CDR2: SQVTM and ANQGSEA. Trimming took off 4 bases at V and 4 bases at J, with 13 bases between the two ends. This CDR3 comprises 14 residues.

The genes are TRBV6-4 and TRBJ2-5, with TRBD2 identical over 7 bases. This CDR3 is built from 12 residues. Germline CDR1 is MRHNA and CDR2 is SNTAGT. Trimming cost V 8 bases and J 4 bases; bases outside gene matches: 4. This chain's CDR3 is CASPTGGETQYF. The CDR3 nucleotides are TGTGCCAGCCCAACGGGAGGAGAGACCCAGTACTTC.

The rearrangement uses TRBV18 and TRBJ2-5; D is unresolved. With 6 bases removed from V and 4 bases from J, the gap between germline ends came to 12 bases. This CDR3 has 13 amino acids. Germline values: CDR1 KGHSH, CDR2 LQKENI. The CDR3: CASSQTRAETQYF. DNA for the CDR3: TGTGCCAGCTCCCAGACCCGGGCAGAGACCCAGTACTTC. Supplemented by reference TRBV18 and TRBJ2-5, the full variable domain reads NAGVMQNPRHLVRRRGQEARLRCSPMKGHSHVYWYRQLPEEGLKFMVYLQKENIIDESGMPKERFSAEFPKEGPSILRIQQVVRGDSAAYFCASSQTRAETQYFGPGTRLLVL.

The CDR3 DNA is TGTGCCAGCAGTTTGTCGACAGGGCTGGTTGGCGGGGAGCTGTTTTTT. Its translation is CASSLSTGLVGGELFF. This chain uses TRBV27 with TRBJ2-2; 7 bases align to TRBD1. J was trimmed by 7 bases and V by 3 bases; bases with no gene match: 11. The CDR3 is 16 amino acids. Per germline, CDR1 MNHEY and CDR2 SMNVEV (reference sequence).

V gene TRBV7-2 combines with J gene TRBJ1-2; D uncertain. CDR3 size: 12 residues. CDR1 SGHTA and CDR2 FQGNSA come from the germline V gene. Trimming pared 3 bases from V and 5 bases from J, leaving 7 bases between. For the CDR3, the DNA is TGTGCCAGCAGCTTCGAGGGATATGGCTACACCTTC. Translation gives CASSFEGYGYTF.